A single sample gave rise to the 14 T cell receptor beta chains below, sequenced in a study of brain T cells in children with intractable seizures (TCRdb year 2021). What this sample's time point label stands for: resected brain tissue, or blood drawn just prior to surgery. The library was built by means of the immunoSEQ multiplex PCR assay. In its TCRdb copy, this immuneACCESS table keeps in-frame sequences only and misses some clones. Where compared with another copy, unresolved V genes explain less than half of these, and the others have no known cause. The sample table records tens of thousands of clones; 93% of these occur just once. Jointly, the top ten make up 1.5% of the sample. The source was peripheral blood, collected at surgery. All receptors derive from a boy under three years old with tuberous sclerosis and intractable seizures.

The gene calls are TRBV7-2 and TRBJ2-7, with D maybe TRBD2 (5 bases). There are 17 residues in the CDR3. Trimming pared 5 bases from V and 2 bases from J, leaving 22 bases between. The germline CDR1 and CDR2 sequences are SGHTA and FQGNSA. As DNA, the CDR3 is TGTGCCAGCAGCCCCTCCCATAAGGACTTAAGGCCCTACGAGCAGTACTTC. Residues: CASSPSHKDLRPYEQYF.

This sequence joins TRBV5-1 and TRBJ2-5; D remains ambiguous. CDR3 length: 16 residues. Germline V gene data show CDR1 as SGHRS and CDR2 as YFSETQ. V lost 1 base and J lost 5, with 18 bases in between. CDR3 region: CASSLLTAELEETQYF. In DNA form, the CDR3 reads TGCGCCAGCAGCTTGCTGACGGCGGAATTGGAGGAGACCCAGTACTTC.

The chain has TRBV27 and TRBJ1-4, with unresolved D. The ends were cut back, 0 bases at V and 8 bases at J, with 13 bases in the middle. This CDR3 is built from 15 residues. Germline V gives CDR1 MNHEY, CDR2 SMNVEV (reference sequence). This CDR3 is CASSLSRTGPEKLFF. CDR3 bases: TGTGCCAGCAGTTTATCACGAACTGGTCCCGAAAAACTGTTTTTT.

The gene calls are TRBV30 and TRBJ2-3, with 9 bases lining up with TRBD2. The CDR3 extends over 16 amino acids. Germline assignment: CDR1 GTSNPN and CDR2 SVGIG (reference sequence). The junction had 9 bases not matched to a gene; V was cut back by 0 bases and J by 5 bases. CDR3 nucleotides: TGTGCCTGGAGTGTATTAGCGGGAGCCTTCATAGATACGCAGTATTTT. It specifies CAWSVLAGAFIDTQYF.

The J gene is TRBJ2-2, the V gene TRBV30; D may match TRBD1 or TRBD2 (5 bases each). Germline-derived CDR1 and CDR2 are GTSNPN and SVGIG (reference sequence). The CDR3 covers 16 residues. V lost 0 bases, J lost 2 bases, and 13 bases lay in between. The CDR3 sequence: CAWSVPREINTGELFF. The CDR3 bases are TGTGCCTGGAGTGTACCCAGGGAGATTAACACCGGGGAGCTGTTTTTT.

This clone has more than one count but fewer than ten. The rearrangement joins TRBV7-2 to TRBJ1-5; D gene unclear. CDR1 is SGHTA, CDR2 FQGNSA, per germline. There are 13 residues in the CDR3. V was clipped by 1 base and J by 6 bases, with 7 bases between them. Written as DNA, the CDR3 is TGTGCCAGCAGCTTAGTTCGGAGTCAGCCCCAGCATTTT. Its protein is CASSLVRSQPQHF.

The gene calls are TRBV20-1 and TRBJ2-5, with D unresolved. The CDR3 contains 10 residues. Germline V gene lookup returns CDR1 DFQATT and CDR2 SNEGSKA (reference sequence). V was pared by 5 bases and J by 5 bases, with 6 bases between. The CDR3 is CSALVETQYF. The CDR3 nucleotides read TGCAGTGCTCTGGTTGAGACCCAGTACTTC.

The chain carries TRBV13 and TRBJ2-5; 7 bases are shared with TRBD1. Per germline, CDR1 PRHDT and CDR2 FYEKMQ (reference sequence). Trimming cost V 5 bases and J 4 bases; bases outside gene matches: 10. This CDR3 contains 15 residues. The CDR3, as DNA: TGTGCCAGCAGCACAAGACAGGGCTATGGAGAGACCCAGTACTTC. It translates to CASSTRQGYGETQYF.

V and J are TRBV5-4 and TRBJ2-7; D tentatively reads TRBD1 or TRBD2 (5 bases each). V lost 6 bases and J lost 0, with 19 bases in between. The germline gives CDR1 SGHNT, CDR2 YYREEE (reference sequence). CDR3 length: 16 amino acids. CDR3 region: CASTLHPGPSSYEQYF. Here the CDR3 DNA reads TGTGCCAGCACCCTTCATCCGGGACCGAGCTCCTACGAGCAGTACTTC.

This clone was counted only a few times. The DNA for the CDR3 is TGTGCCAGCACCCAGGGGGCGGGAGTAAGTAACGAGCAGTACTTC. This sequence encodes CASTQGAGVSNEQYF. V usage is TRBV6-1 and J usage is TRBJ2-7; D is perhaps TRBD1 (8 bases). Germline loops: CDR1 MNHNS, CDR2 SASEGT. The V gene lost 7 bases and the J gene lost 5 bases, with 21 bases spanning the gap. There are 15 residues in the CDR3.

Concerning this clone itself: The junction does not match germline at one end; this may be a read error. V and J are TRBV7-9 and TRBJ2-7, with 9 bases lining up with TRBD2. Per the germline V gene, CDR1 is SEHNR and CDR2 is FQNEAQ (reference sequence). The CDR3 consists of 12 residues. CDR3 sequence reads: CASSVAGDEQYF. The CDR3 bases are TGTGCCAGCAGCGTAGCGGGAGATGAGCAGTACTTC. The complete variable domain, with remaining parts taken from reference TRBV7-9 and TRBJ2-7, reads DTGVSQNPRHKITKRGQNVTFRCDPISEHNRLYWYRQTLGQGPEFLTYFQNEAQLEKSRLLSDRFSAERPKGSFSTLEIQRTEQGDSAMYLCASSVAGDEQYFGPGTRLTVT.

CDR3 nucleotide sequence: TGTGCCAGCAGCTACAGGGGCCAAGAGACCCAGTACTTC. Translated, it gives CASSYRGQETQYF. J is TRBJ2-5 and V is TRBV12-3 or TRBV12-4; 7 nucleotides agree with TRBD1. Losses at the gene ends were 6 bases for V and 1 base for J; bases not matched to a gene: 2. There are 13 residues in the CDR3.

The V and J genes are TRBV3-1 (or the pseudogene TRBV3-2) and TRBJ1-2, with 12 bases lining up with TRBD1. The junction had 6 bases not matched to a gene; V was cut back by 2 bases and J by 8 bases. The CDR3 length is 15 residues. Germline CDR1 reads LGHDT; CDR2 reads YNNKEL (reference sequence). CDR3: CASSQRDRGRLGYTF. For the CDR3, the DNA is TGTGCCAGCAGCCAAAGGGACAGGGGGCGTTTAGGCTACACCTTC.

This clone was seen just once. The chain combines TRBV3-1 (or the pseudogene TRBV3-2) with TRBJ1-2; 8 positions agree with TRBD1. CDR3 length: 18 amino acids. The trim removed 1 base at V and 2 bases at J, leaving 12 bases unmatched. Germline CDR1 and CDR2: LGHDT and YNNKEL (reference sequence). The CDR3 DNA follows: TGTGCCAGCAGCCAAGTTTGGGGAATTTGGACAGGGAACTATGGCTACACCTTC. Residues: CASSQVWGIWTGNYGYTF.